This TCR beta chain came from a study of blood T cells in healthy people across ages. Study results and caveats: With donor CMV status unknown, expanded clonotype changes were possibly confounded. Across the age range, TCR beta diversity per million T cells fell in a roughly linear way. Long-lived donors exceeded aged donors in naive CD4+ cells and diversity.

This CDR3 contains 16 residues. Trimming cost V 0 bases and J 4 bases, with 13 bases left between them. CDR1 and CDR2 from the germline V gene are DFQATT and SNEGSKA (reference sequence). This clonotype came up many times. Its specificity is not known. A sample-barcoded 5' primer and a J-beta primer mix were used in a second PCR of roughly 7 to 12 cycles. TCRdb reanalysed the 5' RACE reads using MiXCR and keeps one entry per CDR3 protein. Of about 1.6 million distinct CDR3 sequences listed, around 36% are singletons. Sequencing was performed on blood. The chain joins TRBV20-1 to TRBJ1-6; the D is unclear. The source of this sequence is a woman in her 30s in good health. CDR3 amino acids: CSARDSTASYNSPLHF. CDR3 DNA sequence: TGCAGTGCTAGAGATAGTACAGCCTCTTATAATTCACCCCTCCACTTT.